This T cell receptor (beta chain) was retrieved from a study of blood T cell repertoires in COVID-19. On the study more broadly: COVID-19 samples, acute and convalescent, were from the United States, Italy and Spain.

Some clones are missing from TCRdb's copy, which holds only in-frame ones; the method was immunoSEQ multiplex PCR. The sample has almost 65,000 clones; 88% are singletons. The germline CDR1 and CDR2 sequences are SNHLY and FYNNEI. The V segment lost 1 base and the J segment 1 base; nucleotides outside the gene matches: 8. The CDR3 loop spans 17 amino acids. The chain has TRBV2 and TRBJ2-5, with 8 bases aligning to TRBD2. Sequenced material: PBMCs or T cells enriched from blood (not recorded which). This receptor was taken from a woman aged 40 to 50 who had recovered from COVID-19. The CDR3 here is CASSEGPGLDPQETQYF. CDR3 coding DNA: TGTGCCAGCAGTGAAGGACCGGGACTAGACCCCCAAGAGACCCAGTACTTC.